Presented here are 6 T cell receptor beta chains from one specimen sequenced in a study of T cell changes during pregnancy in multiple sclerosis. Assay used: immunoSEQ multiplex PCR; TCRdb lists only in-frame clones, some missing. The sample holds some 17,000 clones, nearly 96% seen once. The input for sequencing was peripheral blood, taken in the third trimester of pregnancy. The receptors were sampled from a female donor with multiple sclerosis, enrolled in a pregnancy study.

The chain couples TRBV9 to TRBJ2-7; D might be TRBD1 (5 bases). Trimming took 4 bases from V and 6 from J, leaving 8 bases between them. This CDR3 contains 11 residues. CDR1 SGDLS and CDR2 YYNGEE come from the germline V gene. The CDR3 sequence: CASSSTGEQYF. CDR3 nucleotide sequence: TGTGCCAGCAGCTCCACAGGCGAGCAGTACTTC.

This chain's CDR3 is CASSRFLPQHF. CDR3 nucleotide sequence: TGTGCCAGCAGCCGTTTCCTTCCCCAGCATTTT. The rearrangement links TRBV28 to TRBJ1-5; D gene unclear. V was clipped by 6 bases and J by 10 bases, with 10 bases between them. The CDR3 is 11 residues long. The germline gives CDR1 MDHEN, CDR2 SYDVKM.

The CDR3 loop reads CASSQHGGIKETQYF. CDR3 bases: TGTGCCAGCAGCCAGCACGGGGGGATTAAAGAGACCCAGTACTTC. The chain is built from TRBV21-1 and TRBJ2-5; TRBD2 reflects the table's D call only, with no check against the DNA. TRBV21-1 is marked as a pseudogene. This CDR3 contains 15 residues.

The V and J genes are TRBV6-5 and TRBJ1-1; D gene ambiguous. CDR3 size: 13 residues. Looked up from germline, CDR1 is MNHEY and CDR2 is SVGAGI. The V end was cut by 8 bases, the J end by 0 bases, with 10 bases between. CDR3 loop: CASWAGLNTEAFF. The CDR3 coding sequence is TGTGCCAGCTGGGCGGGCCTGAACACTGAAGCTTTCTTT.

The rearrangement links TRBV7-3 to TRBJ2-7, with TRBD2 identical over 15 bases. With V trimmed by 0 bases and J by 2 bases, 5 bases remained unmatched. CDR1 is SGHTA and CDR2 is FQGTGA in the germline V gene. CDR3 size: 18 residues. The CDR3 bases are TGTGCCAGCAGCTTAACGGGGACTAGCGGGGGGACGGCCTACGAGCAGTACTTC. This translates into CASSLTGTSGGTAYEQYF.

The chain has TRBV11-3 and TRBJ2-7; D may be TRBD1 (5 bases). CDR3 length: 17 residues. The germline V gene has CDR1 SGHNT and CDR2 YENEEA. V was trimmed by 3 bases and J by 4 bases, leaving 22 bases between them. In DNA form, the CDR3 reads TGTGCCAGCAGCTTTCCAAACGACAGCCAAGGTGGGTACGAGCAGTACTTC. This encodes CASSFPNDSQGGYEQYF. Based on the CDR3 plus reference TRBV11-3 and TRBJ2-7, the full variable domain is EAGVVQSPRYKIIEKKQPVAFWCNPISGHNTLYWYLQNLGQGPELLIRYENEEAVDDSQLPKDRFSAERLKGVDSTLKIQPAELGDSAVYLCASSFPNDSQGGYEQYFGPGTRLTVT.